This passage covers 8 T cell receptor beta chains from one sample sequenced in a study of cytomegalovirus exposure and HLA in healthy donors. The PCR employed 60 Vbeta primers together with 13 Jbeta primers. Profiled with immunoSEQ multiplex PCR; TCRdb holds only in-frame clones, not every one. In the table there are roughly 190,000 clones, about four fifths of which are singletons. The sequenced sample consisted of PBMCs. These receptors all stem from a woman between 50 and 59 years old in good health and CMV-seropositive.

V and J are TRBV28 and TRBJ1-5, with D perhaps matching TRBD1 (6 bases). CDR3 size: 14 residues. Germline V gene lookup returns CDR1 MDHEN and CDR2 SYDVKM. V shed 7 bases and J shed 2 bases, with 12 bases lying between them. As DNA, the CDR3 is TGTGCCAGCAATACAGGGCAGGGCAATCAGCCCCAGCATTTT. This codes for CASNTGQGNQPQHF.

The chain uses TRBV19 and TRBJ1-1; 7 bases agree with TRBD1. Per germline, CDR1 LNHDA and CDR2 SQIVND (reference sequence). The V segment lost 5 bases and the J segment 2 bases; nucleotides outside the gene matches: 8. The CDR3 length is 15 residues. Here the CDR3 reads CASSGPGQQNTEAFF. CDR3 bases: TGTGCCAGTAGTGGACCGGGACAGCAAAACACTGAAGCTTTCTTT.

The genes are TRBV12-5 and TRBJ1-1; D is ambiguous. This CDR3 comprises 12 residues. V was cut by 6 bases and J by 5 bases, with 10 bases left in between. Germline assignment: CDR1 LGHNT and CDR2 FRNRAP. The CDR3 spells CASGSGGTEAFF. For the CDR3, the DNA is TGTGCTAGTGGCTCTGGCGGGACTGAAGCTTTCTTT. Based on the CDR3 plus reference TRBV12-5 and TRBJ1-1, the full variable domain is DARVTQTPRHKVTEMGQEVTMRCQPILGHNTVFWYRQTMMQGLELLAYFRNRAPLDDSGMPKDRFSAEMPDATLATLKIQPSEPRDSAVYFCASGSGGTEAFFGQGTRLTVV.

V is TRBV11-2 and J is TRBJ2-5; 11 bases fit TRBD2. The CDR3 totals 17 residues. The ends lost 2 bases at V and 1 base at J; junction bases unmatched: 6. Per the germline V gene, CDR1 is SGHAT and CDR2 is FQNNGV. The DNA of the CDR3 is TGTGCCAGCAGCTTATTGACTAGCGGGGCCCCCCAAGAGACCCAGTACTTC. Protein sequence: CASSLLTSGAPQETQYF.

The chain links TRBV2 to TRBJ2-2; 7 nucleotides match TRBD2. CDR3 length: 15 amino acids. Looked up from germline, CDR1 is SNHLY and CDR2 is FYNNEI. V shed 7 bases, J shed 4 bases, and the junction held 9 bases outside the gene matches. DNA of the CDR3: TGTGCCAGCAAAGGGGATGGGGGGGGCACCGGGGAGCTGTTTTTT. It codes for CASKGDGGGTGELFF.

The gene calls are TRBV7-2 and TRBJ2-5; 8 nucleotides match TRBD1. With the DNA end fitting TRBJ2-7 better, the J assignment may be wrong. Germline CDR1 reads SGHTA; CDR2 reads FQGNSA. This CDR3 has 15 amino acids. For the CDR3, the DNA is TGTGCCAGCAGTACCGGACAGGGCGGCTCCTACGAGCAGTACTTC. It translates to CASSTGQGGSYEQYF.

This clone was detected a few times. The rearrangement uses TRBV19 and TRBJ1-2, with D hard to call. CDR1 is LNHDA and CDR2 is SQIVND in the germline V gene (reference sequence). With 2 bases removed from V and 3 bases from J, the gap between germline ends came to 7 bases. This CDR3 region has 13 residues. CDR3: CASSIQEDYGYTF. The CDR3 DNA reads TGTGCCAGTAGTATACAGGAGGACTATGGCTACACCTTC.

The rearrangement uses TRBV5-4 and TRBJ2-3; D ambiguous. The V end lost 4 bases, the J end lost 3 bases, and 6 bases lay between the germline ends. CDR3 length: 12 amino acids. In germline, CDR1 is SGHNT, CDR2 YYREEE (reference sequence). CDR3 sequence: CASSTITDTQYF. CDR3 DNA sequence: TGTGCCAGCAGCACTATTACAGATACGCAGTATTTT.